This T cell receptor (beta chain) was captured in a study of cytomegalovirus exposure and HLA in healthy donors. This clone has only a few counts. This CDR3 is built from 13 residues. Germline V gene data show CDR1 as MDHEN and CDR2 as SYDVKM. Trimming shortened V by 5 bases and J by 2 bases, and 9 bases separated the two germline ends. PCR primers comprised 60 Vbeta and 13 Jbeta primers. Clones were read by immunoSEQ multiplex PCR, and TCRdb kept only the in-frame ones, dropping some. Here the sample spans roughly 160,000 clones, about 80% being singletons. This sequence was found in a man aged 50 to 59 in good health and CMV-seropositive. This chain joins TRBV28 and TRBJ1-2, with D maybe TRBD1 (6 bases). The sample was PBMCs. CDR3 region: CASSQGQNYGYTF. The CDR3 DNA reads TGTGCCAGCAGTCAGGGGCAGAACTATGGCTACACCTTC.